This record looks at one T cell receptor beta chain sequence and its context. Total RNA extracted from each sample amounted to at least 6 micrograms. V gave up 5 bases and J gave up 3 bases; unmatched junction bases: 9. This CDR3 has 15 residues. The source of the sample is a study of blood T cells in healthy people across ages. The overall study: The capture of about one barcoded beta molecule per two T cells was achieved by template switching.

A second PCR of about 7 to 11 cycles used a sample-barcoded 5' primer and a J-beta primer mix. TCRdb reprocessed the 5' RACE reads with MiXCR, giving one entry per CDR3 protein. The sample contains approximately 1.5 million distinct CDR3 sequences, less than 45% of which appear only once. V gene TRBV12-3 or TRBV12-4 combines with J gene TRBJ2-7; 8 positions match TRBD1. The receptor was derived from a woman between 18 and 29 years old in good health. Input material: blood. For the CDR3, the DNA is TGTGCCAGCAGTATACGACAGGGGTCTGTCTACGAGCAGTACTTC. This codes for CASSIRQGSVYEQYF.